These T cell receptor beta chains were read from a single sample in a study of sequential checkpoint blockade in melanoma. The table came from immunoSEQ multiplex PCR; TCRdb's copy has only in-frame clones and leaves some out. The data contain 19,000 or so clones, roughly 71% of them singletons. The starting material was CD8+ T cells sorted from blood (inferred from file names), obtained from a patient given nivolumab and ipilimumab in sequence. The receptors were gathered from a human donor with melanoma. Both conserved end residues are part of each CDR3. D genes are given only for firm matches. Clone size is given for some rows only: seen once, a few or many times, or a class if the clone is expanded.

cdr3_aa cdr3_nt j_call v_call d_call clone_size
CASSPSGEKLFF TGTGCCAGCAGCCCCTCCGGGGAAAAACTGTTTTTT TRBJ1-4 TRBV14 - -
CASRLNGGEAFF TGTGCCAGCAGATTAAACGGGGGTGAAGCTTTCTTT TRBJ1-1 TRBV28 - -
CASSPLVAYEQYF TGTGCCAGCAGCCCATTAGTGGCCTACGAGCAGTACTTC TRBJ2-7 TRBV7-2 - -
CASSISGQPNTEAFF TGTGCCAGTAGTATATCAGGACAGCCGAACACTGAAGCTTTCTTT TRBJ1-1 TRBV19 - -
CASSVGGGGYETDTQYF TGTGCCAGCAGCGTAGGAGGCGGGGGATATGAGACAGATACGCAGTATTTT TRBJ2-3 TRBV9 TRBD2 -
CASSKAAYTDTQYF TGTGCCAGCAGCAAAGCCGCCTACACAGATACGCAGTATTTT TRBJ2-3 TRBV9 - -
CASRNPGLIYGYTF TGTGCCAGCAGGAATCCGGGACTAATCTATGGCTACACCTTC TRBJ1-2 TRBV6-5 - once
CASSYSQSSNQPQHF TGTGCCAGCAGTTACTCGCAGTCTAGCAATCAGCCCCAGCATTTT TRBJ1-5 TRBV6-5 - -
CASSTRSYNEQFF TGTGCCAGCAGCACCCGGAGTTACAATGAGCAGTTCTTC TRBJ2-1 TRBV5-4 - -
CASSFIGQTTDTQYF TGTGCCAGCAGTTTTATTGGACAAACTACAGATACGCAGTATTTT TRBJ2-3 TRBV28 - -
CASSQIWQGGVGYTF TGCGCCAGCAGCCAAATTTGGCAGGGGGGTGTCGGCTACACCTTC TRBJ1-2 TRBV4-3 TRBD1 -
CASRVAGCDTGELFF TGTGCCAGCAGAGTAGCGGGTTGTGACACCGGGGAGCTGTTTTTT TRBJ2-2 TRBV11-2 TRBD2 -
CASRLGGSEAFF TGCGCCAGCAGGCTAGGGGGTAGTGAAGCTTTCTTT TRBJ1-1 TRBV10-2 - -
CASSLERNNEQFF TGTGCCAGCAGCTTAGAGCGCAACAATGAGCAGTTCTTC TRBJ2-1 TRBV11-2 - few
CASSLWADLGETQYF TGTGCCAGCAGCTTGTGGGCTGATTTAGGAGAGACCCAGTACTTC TRBJ2-5 TRBV5-4 - -
CASSPTGGSGTEAFF TGTGCCAGCAGTCCAACAGGGGGCTCGGGCACTGAAGCTTTCTTT TRBJ1-1 TRBV27 TRBD1 few
CASSEATGVSETQYF TGTGCCAGCAGTGAAGCTACAGGGGTCTCAGAGACCCAGTACTTC TRBJ2-5 TRBV6-1 TRBD1 -
CASSPPGAGGPNEQFF TGTGCCAGCAGCCCCCCGGGAGCAGGAGGACCCAATGAGCAGTTCTTC TRBJ2-1 TRBV7-9 - -
CASSATSGGAGDTQYF TGTGCCAGCAGCGCTACCTCCGGAGGGGCGGGAGATACGCAGTATTTT TRBJ2-3 TRBV9 - -
CASSPTSGGLYNEQFF TGTGCCAGCAGCCCCACCAGCGGGGGGCTGTACAATGAGCAGTTCTTC TRBJ2-1 TRBV5-4 TRBD2 -
CASSPGLGGNTIYF TGTGCCAGCAGCCCAGGGTTGGGGGGAAACACCATATATTTT TRBJ1-3 TRBV11-3 - -
CATSSTGSNQPQHF TGTGCCACCTCCTCAACAGGGAGCAATCAGCCCCAGCATTTT TRBJ1-5 TRBV28 - medium-sized
CASSRTLVAGTDTQYF TGCGCCAGCAGCCGAACACTAGTTGCGGGCACAGATACGCAGTATTTT TRBJ2-3 TRBV4-3 - -
CAPGQAVSYEQYF TGTGCCCCGGGACAGGCTGTCTCCTACGAGCAGTACTTC TRBJ2-7 TRBV5-4 TRBD1 -
CASSVGTGGHGYTF TGTGCCAGCAGCGTAGGGACCGGAGGCCATGGCTACACCTTC TRBJ1-2 TRBV9 - -
CASSLLAGGHDETQYF TGTGCCAGCAGCTTACTAGCGGGGGGGCATGATGAGACCCAGTACTTC TRBJ2-5 TRBV7-6 TRBD2 -
CASSPQEAGRFYGYTF TGTGCCAGCAGCCCCCAAGAGGCAGGGAGGTTCTATGGCTACACCTTC TRBJ1-2 TRBV6-6 - -
CASSLWGPNTEAFF TGTGCCAGCAGTTTATGGGGGCCCAACACTGAAGCTTTCTTT TRBJ1-1 TRBV28 - -